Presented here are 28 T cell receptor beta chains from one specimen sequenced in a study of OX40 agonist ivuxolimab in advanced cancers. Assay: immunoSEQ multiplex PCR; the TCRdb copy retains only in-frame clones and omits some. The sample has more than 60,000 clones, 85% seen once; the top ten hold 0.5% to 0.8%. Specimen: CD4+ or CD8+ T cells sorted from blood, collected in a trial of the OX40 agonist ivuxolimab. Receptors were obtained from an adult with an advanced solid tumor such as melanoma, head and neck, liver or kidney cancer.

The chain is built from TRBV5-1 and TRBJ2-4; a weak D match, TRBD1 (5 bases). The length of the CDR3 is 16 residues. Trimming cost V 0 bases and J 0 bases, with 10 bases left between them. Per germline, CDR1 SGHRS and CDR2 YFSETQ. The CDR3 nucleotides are TGCGCCAGCAGCTTGGAGGGGTTCGGAGCCAAAAACATTCAGTACTTC. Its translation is CASSLEGFGAKNIQYF.

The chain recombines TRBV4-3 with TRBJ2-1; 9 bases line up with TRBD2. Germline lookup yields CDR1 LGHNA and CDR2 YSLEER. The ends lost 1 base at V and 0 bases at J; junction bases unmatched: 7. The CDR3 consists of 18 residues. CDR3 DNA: TGCGCCAGCAGCCAAGGGGTTAGCGGGGGACGCTCCTACAATGAGCAGTTCTTC. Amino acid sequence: CASSQGVSGGRSYNEQFF.

The chain's CDR3 is CASSLEGANMDTIYF. The CDR3 nucleotides read TGCGCCAGCAGCTTAGAGGGGGCAAATATGGACACCATATATTTT. V gene TRBV5-1 combines with J gene TRBJ1-3; 7 nucleotides line up with TRBD1. The CDR3 totals 15 residues. CDR1 and CDR2 from the germline V gene are SGHRS and YFSETQ. V gave up 2 bases and J gave up 8 bases; unmatched junction bases: 10. Based on the CDR3 plus reference TRBV5-1 and TRBJ1-3, the full variable domain is KAGVTQTPRYLIKTRGQQVTLSCSPISGHRSVSWYQQTPGQGLQFLFEYFSETQRNKGNFPGRFSGRQFSNSRSEMNVSTLELGDSALYLCASSLEGANMDTIYFGEGSWLTVV.

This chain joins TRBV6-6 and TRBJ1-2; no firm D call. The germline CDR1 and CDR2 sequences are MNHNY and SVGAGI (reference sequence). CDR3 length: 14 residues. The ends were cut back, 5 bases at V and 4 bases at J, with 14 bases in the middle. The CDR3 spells CASSGTGLPYGYTF. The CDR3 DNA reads TGTGCCAGCAGTGGCACCGGCCTGCCCTATGGCTACACCTTC.

This CDR3 is CASRYQETQYF. In nucleotides, the CDR3 is TGTGCCAGCAGGTACCAAGAGACCCAGTACTTC. The chain employs TRBV2 and TRBJ2-5; no definite D call. The CDR3 consists of 11 residues. In germline, CDR1 is SNHLY, CDR2 FYNNEI. V dropped 6 bases and J dropped 0 bases, with 2 bases sitting between them.

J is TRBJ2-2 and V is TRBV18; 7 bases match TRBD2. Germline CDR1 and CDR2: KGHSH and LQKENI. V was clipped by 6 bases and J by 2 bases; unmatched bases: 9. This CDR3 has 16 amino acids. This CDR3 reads CASSPFSGGNTGELFF. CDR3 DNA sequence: TGTGCCAGCTCGCCCTTTTCGGGGGGAAACACCGGGGAGCTGTTTTTT.

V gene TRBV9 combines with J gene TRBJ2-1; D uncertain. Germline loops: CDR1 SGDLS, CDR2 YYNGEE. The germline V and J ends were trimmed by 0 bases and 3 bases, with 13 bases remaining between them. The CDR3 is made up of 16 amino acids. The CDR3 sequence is CASSVARSLNYNEQFF. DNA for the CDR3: TGTGCCAGCAGCGTAGCCAGGTCCCTAAACTACAATGAGCAGTTCTTC.

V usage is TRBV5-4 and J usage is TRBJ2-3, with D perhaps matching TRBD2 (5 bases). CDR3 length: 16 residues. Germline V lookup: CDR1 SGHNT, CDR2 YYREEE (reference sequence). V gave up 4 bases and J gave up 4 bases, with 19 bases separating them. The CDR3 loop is CASSGSPGFGADTQYF. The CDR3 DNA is TGTGCCAGCAGCGGGTCACCGGGGTTTGGAGCAGATACGCAGTATTTT.

CDR3 in DNA: TGTGCCAGCAGTTCCCCCTCTGGACAGGGGACCTACGAGCAGTACTTC. Translation: CASSSPSGQGTYEQYF. The chain carries TRBV6-5 and TRBJ2-7; TRBD1 matches 9 bases. V shed 4 bases and J 2 bases; nucleotides not matched to a gene: 9. CDR3 length equals 16 residues. CDR1 is MNHEY and CDR2 is SVGAGI in the germline V gene.

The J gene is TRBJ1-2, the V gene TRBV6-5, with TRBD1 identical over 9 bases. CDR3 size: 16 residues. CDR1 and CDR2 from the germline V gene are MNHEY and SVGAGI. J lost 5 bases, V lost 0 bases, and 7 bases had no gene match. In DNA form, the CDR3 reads TGTGCCAGCAGTTACTCTAAAGGACAGGGGTGGTATGGCTACACCTTC. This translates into CASSYSKGQGWYGYTF.

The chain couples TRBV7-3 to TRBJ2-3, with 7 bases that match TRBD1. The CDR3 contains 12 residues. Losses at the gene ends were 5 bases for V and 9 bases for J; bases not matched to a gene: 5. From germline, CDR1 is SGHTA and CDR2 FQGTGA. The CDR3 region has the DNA TGTGCCAGCAGCCGGGGACAGTCAACGCAGTATTTT. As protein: CASSRGQSTQYF.

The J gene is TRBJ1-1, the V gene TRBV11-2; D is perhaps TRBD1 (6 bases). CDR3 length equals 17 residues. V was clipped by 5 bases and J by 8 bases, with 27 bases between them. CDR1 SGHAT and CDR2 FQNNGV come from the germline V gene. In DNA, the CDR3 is TGTGCCAGCAGCCTAAGCCATGACAGGCGGTGGGAATTAGAAGCTTTCTTT. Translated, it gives CASSLSHDRRWELEAFF.

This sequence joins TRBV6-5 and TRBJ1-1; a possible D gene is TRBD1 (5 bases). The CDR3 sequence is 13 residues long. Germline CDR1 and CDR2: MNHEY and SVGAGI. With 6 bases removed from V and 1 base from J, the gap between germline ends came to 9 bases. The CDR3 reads CASRRQQNTEAFF. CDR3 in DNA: TGTGCCAGCAGGAGACAGCAGAACACTGAAGCTTTCTTT.

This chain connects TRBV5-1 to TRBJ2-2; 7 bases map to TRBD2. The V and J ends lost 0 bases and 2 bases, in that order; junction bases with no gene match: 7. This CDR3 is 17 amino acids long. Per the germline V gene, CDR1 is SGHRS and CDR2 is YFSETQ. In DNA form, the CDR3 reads TGCGCCAGCAGCTTGGACTCGGGGAGGGGCAACACCGGGGAGCTGTTTTTT. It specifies CASSLDSGRGNTGELFF.

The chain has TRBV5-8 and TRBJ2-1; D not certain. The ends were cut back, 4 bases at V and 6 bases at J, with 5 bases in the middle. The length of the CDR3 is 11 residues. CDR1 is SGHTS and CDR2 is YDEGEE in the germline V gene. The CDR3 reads CASSIRNEQFF. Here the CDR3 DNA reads TGTGCCAGCAGCATACGCAATGAGCAGTTCTTC.

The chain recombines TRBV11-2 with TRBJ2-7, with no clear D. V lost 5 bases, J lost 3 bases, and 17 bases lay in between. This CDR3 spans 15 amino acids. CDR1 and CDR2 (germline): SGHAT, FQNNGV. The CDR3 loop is CASSPSQVALYEQYF. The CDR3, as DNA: TGTGCCAGCAGCCCTTCCCAGGTGGCTCTCTACGAGCAGTACTTC.

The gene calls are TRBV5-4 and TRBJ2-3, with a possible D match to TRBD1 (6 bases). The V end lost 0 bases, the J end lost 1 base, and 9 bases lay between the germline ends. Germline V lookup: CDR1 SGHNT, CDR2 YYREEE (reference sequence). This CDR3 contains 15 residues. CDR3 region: CASSLAGDRTDTQYF. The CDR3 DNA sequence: TGTGCCAGCAGCTTGGCAGGGGACCGCACAGATACGCAGTATTTT.

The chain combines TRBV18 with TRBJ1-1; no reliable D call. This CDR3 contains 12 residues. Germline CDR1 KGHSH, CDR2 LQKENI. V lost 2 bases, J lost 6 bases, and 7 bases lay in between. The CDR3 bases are TGTGCCAGCTCACCAGACCCCCCTGAAGCTTTCTTT. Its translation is CASSPDPPEAFF.

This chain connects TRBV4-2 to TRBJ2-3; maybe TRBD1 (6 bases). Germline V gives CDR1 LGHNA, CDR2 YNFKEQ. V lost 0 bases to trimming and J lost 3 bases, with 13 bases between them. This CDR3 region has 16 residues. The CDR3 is CASSQEHGRGTDTQYF. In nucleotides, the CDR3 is TGTGCCAGCAGCCAAGAGCATGGCAGGGGTACAGATACGCAGTATTTT.

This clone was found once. The CDR3 spells CASKIDGAYNSPLHF. The CDR3 DNA is TGCGCCAGCAAAATAGACGGAGCCTATAATTCACCCCTCCACTTT. V usage is TRBV5-1 and J usage is TRBJ1-6; D remains unclear. This CDR3 spans 15 amino acids. In germline, CDR1 is SGHRS, CDR2 YFSETQ. V lost 6 bases and J 2 bases, leaving 12 bases between the germline ends.

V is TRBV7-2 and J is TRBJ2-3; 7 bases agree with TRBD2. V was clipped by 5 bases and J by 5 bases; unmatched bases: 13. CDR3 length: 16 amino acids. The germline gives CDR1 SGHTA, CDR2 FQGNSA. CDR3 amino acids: CASSRGKGGGEDTQYF. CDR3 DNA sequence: TGTGCCAGCAGCCGGGGGAAAGGCGGGGGTGAAGATACGCAGTATTTT. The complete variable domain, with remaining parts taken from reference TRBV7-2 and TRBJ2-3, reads GAGVSQSPSNKVTEKGKDVELRCDPISGHTALYWYRQSLGQGLEFLIYFQGNSAPDKSGLPSDRFSAERTGGSVSTLTIQRTQQEDSAVYLCASSRGKGGGEDTQYFGPGTRLTVL.

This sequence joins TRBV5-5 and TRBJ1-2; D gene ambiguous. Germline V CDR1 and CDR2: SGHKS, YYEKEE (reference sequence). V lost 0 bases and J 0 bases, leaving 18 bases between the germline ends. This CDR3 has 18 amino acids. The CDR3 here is CASSLEPQAHSTNYGYTF. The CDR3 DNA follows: TGTGCCAGCAGCTTGGAGCCCCAGGCCCACTCAACTAACTATGGCTACACCTTC.

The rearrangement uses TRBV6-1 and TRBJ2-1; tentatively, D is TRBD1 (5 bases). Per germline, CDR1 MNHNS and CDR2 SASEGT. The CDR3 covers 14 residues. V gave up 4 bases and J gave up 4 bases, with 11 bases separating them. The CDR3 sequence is CASSVGDEYNEQFF. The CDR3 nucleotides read TGTGCCAGCAGTGTAGGGGATGAGTACAATGAGCAGTTCTTC.

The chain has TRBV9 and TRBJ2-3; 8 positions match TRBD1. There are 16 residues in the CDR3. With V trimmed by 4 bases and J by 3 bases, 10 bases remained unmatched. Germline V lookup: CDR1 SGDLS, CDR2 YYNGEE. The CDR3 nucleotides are TGTGCCAGCAGCCTCTATGGACAGGGAGGAACAGATACGCAGTATTTT. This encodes CASSLYGQGGTDTQYF.

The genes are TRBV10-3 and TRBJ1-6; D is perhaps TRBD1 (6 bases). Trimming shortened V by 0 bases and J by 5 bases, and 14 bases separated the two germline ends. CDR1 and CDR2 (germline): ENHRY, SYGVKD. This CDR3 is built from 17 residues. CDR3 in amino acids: CAISESVGTGNNSPLHF. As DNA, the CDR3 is TGTGCCATCAGTGAGTCGGTGGGAACAGGGAATAATTCACCCCTCCACTTT.

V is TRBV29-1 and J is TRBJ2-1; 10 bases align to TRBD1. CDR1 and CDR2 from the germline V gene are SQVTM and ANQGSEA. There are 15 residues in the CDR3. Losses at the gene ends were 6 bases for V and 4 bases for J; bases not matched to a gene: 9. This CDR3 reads CSVRGGTGAYNEQFF. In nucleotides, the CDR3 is TGCAGCGTGAGAGGGGGGACAGGGGCGTACAATGAGCAGTTCTTC.

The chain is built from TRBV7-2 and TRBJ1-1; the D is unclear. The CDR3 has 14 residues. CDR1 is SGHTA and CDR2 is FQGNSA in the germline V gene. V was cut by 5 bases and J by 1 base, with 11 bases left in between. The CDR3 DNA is TGTGCCAGCAGCCGGTGGACGGGGAACACTGAAGCTTTCTTT. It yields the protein CASSRWTGNTEAFF.

CDR3 DNA: TGCGCCAGCAGCCATACAGGGGGAGAGCAGTTCTTC. This encodes CASSHTGGEQFF. The chain links TRBV4-1 to TRBJ2-1, with 8 positions matching TRBD1. CDR1 and CDR2 (germline): MGHRA, YSYEKL. The CDR3 consists of 12 residues. Unmatched junction bases numbered 2, after V lost 3 bases and J lost 10 bases.